These 10 T cell receptor beta chains were sequenced from one sample in a study of tumor-infiltrating lymphocytes in primary liver carcinoma. Germline DNA was also extracted, while the blood RNA originated from unsorted whole blood. The template, approximately 500 ng total RNA, yielded TCR beta cDNA made with a constant-region primer. Three nested multiplex PCR rounds, a slightly modified ARM-PCR, produced the libraries for TCR beta. A C-beta reverse primer was combined with TRBV1-TRBV30 forward primers in the first two PCR rounds, and each round had approximately 10 cycles. Each CDR3 protein gets one entry after TCRdb re-called the multiplex PCR reads with MiXCR. The sample lists 180,000 or so distinct CDR3 sequences; about 60% were seen once. Input material: peripheral blood. Receptor source: a man in his forties with primary liver carcinoma and hepatitis B virus infection.

The CDR3 reads CASSLGTAVSETQYF. The CDR3 DNA is TGTGCCAGCAGCTTAGGGACTGCTGTATCAGAGACCCAGTACTTC. The V gene is TRBV11-2, the J gene TRBJ2-5; D is possibly TRBD2 (5 bases). The CDR3 has 15 residues. Germline loops: CDR1 SGHAT, CDR2 FQNNGV. V was trimmed by 1 base and J by 4 bases, leaving 13 bases between them. Using reference TRBV11-2 and TRBJ2-5 for the parts outside the CDR3, the full variable domain is EAGVAQSPRYKIIEKRQSVAFWCNPISGHATLYWYQQILGQGPKLLIQFQNNGVVDDSQLPKDRFSAERLKGVDSTLKIQPAKLEDSAVYLCASSLGTAVSETQYFGPGTRLLVL.

The sample holds many counts of this clonotype. This chain joins TRBV11-2 and TRBJ2-1; D call uncertain. CDR3 length: 14 amino acids. Germline CDR1 reads SGHAT; CDR2 reads FQNNGV. The V gene lost 1 base and the J gene lost 2 bases, with 6 bases spanning the gap. This CDR3 reads CASSLGVPYNEQFF. The CDR3 coding sequence is TGTGCCAGCAGCTTAGGAGTTCCCTACAATGAGCAGTTCTTC. The complete variable domain, with remaining parts taken from reference TRBV11-2 and TRBJ2-1, reads EAGVAQSPRYKIIEKRQSVAFWCNPISGHATLYWYQQILGQGPKLLIQFQNNGVVDDSQLPKDRFSAERLKGVDSTLKIQPAKLEDSAVYLCASSLGVPYNEQFFGPGTRLTVL.

On this clonotype: Just one base apart from a much larger clone, this may be a read error. The CDR3 carries no conserved terminal phenylalanine or tryptophan, so it likely arises from a read error. The rearrangement links TRBV29-1 to TRBJ2-1; 8 bases align to TRBD2. Per germline, CDR1 SQVTM and CDR2 ANQGSEA. The CDR3 is 16 residues long. The V gene end was trimmed by 3 bases and the J gene end by 9 bases; junction bases not matched to a gene: 16. The CDR3 loop is CSVDGVDGRAFGEQFL. In DNA, the CDR3 is TGCAGCGTTGATGGTGTAGACGGGAGGGCCTTCGGTGAGCAGTTCCTC.

In regard to this clonotype: An end of the junction does not agree with germline; a read error may underlie this. The chain couples TRBV6-1 to TRBJ2-7; no definite D call. The CDR3 is 14 residues long. Germline V gives CDR1 MNHNS, CDR2 SASEGT. CDR3 nucleotides: TGTACCAGCAGAGCTGGACGGAATCTCTACGAGCAGTACTTC. Translating gives CTSRAGRNLYEQYF.

This clonotype was seen once. The V gene is TRBV11-3, the J gene TRBJ2-5; TRBD2 aligns across 10 bases. This CDR3 comprises 18 residues. Germline assignment: CDR1 SGHNT and CDR2 YENEEA. V shed 5 bases, J shed 3 bases, and the junction held 15 bases outside the gene matches. The CDR3 region is CASSPGLAVTLSEETQYF. CDR3 bases: TGTGCCAGCAGCCCAGGACTAGCGGTAACATTGTCGGAAGAGACCCAGTACTTC.

To note about this clonotype: A single base separates this from a much larger clone, so it may be a read error. The chain is built from TRBV11-2 and TRBJ2-7; weak D call: TRBD2 (6 bases). The V end was cut by 0 bases, the J end by 0 bases, with 12 bases between. This CDR3 has 16 amino acids. The germline gives CDR1 SGHAT, CDR2 FQNNGV. Here the CDR3 DNA reads TGTGCCAGCAGCTTAGATTTTGGCGGGAACTCCTACGAGCAGTACTTC. It is translated as CASSLDFGGNSYEQYF.

The sample holds a few counts of this clonotype. A much bigger clone sits one base away, suggesting this may be a read error. V is TRBV11-2 and J is TRBJ1-2; possible D gene TRBD1, 6 bases. The CDR3 length is 14 residues. Germline CDR1 and CDR2: SGHAT and FQNNGV. The CDR3, as DNA: TGTGCCAGCAGCTTAGGGTTCGGGAACGGGGGCTACGCCTTC. This codes for CASSLGFGNGGYAF. The variable domain in full, with the rest retrieved from reference TRBV11-2 and TRBJ1-2, is EAGVAQSPRYKIIEKRQSVAFWCNPISGHATLYWYQQILGQGPKLLIQFQNNGVVDDSQLPKDRFSAERLKGVDSTLKIQPAKLEDSAVYLCASSLGFGNGGYAFGSGTRLTVV.

In the case of this clonotype: Since no conserved phenylalanine or tryptophan closes the CDR3, a read error is the likely cause. The rearrangement joins TRBV11-2 to TRBJ2-1; 8 positions agree with TRBD2. Trimming at V came to 6 bases and at J to 0 bases, leaving 10 bases not matched to a gene. CDR3 length: 17 amino acids. Germline lookup yields CDR1 SGHAT and CDR2 FQNNGV. The DNA for the CDR3 is TGTGCCAGCAGGGCCGGGACTAGTGGGATCTCCTACAATGAGCAGTTCCTC. Encoded protein: CASRAGTSGISYNEQFL.

Regarding this clonotype: The junction differs from germline at one of its ends, possibly a read error. The CDR3 nucleotides are TGTGCCAGCAGCCACCCCCTTACCGGGACTAGTCCCTACAATGAGCTGTTCTTC. Amino acids: CASSHPLTGTSPYNELFF. The chain employs TRBV11-2 and TRBJ2-1; TRBD2 agrees at 8 bases. The germline gives CDR1 SGHAT, CDR2 FQNNGV. The CDR3 loop spans 18 amino acids.

This clonotype was counted a single time. A much larger clone is a single base away; this may be a read error. V is TRBV4-1 and J is TRBJ2-2, with a tentative D call TRBD2 (5 bases). The V gene's germline CDR1 is MGHRA and CDR2 YSYEKL. The CDR3 is 17 amino acids. The CDR3 spells CASSHGRDGLNTVELFF. Written as DNA, the CDR3 is TGCGCCAGCAGCCATGGGAGAGACGGCCTTAACACCGTGGAGCTGTTTTTT.